This is a list of T cell receptor beta chains from one sample in a study of blood T cell repertoires in COVID-19. The repertoire was sequenced with immunoSEQ multiplex PCR; TCRdb's copy has only in-frame clones and lacks some. The table shows approximately 250,000 clones, with approximately 86% occurring only once. What was sequenced was peripheral blood. All receptors derive from a human donor in a cohort sampled during active COVID-19. The CDR3 runs from the conserved cysteine through the conserved F or W. Each record gives: clone size, J gene, D gene, CDR3 length, V gene, CDR3 protein, CDR3 DNA. The D gene is left open where the match is weak. Clone size is given for some rows only: seen once, a few or many times, or a class if the clone is expanded.

- TRBJ2-2 TRBD1 16 TRBV28 CASSQGDRGLTGELFF TGTGCCAGCAGTCAGGGGGACAGGGGGTTAACGGGGGAGCTGTTTTTT
- TRBJ1-2 - 13 TRBV10-1 CASSEHRNYGYTF TGCGCCAGCAGTGAGCACAGAAACTATGGCTACACCTTC
- TRBJ2-1 TRBD2 13 TRBV28 CASLAGAYNEQFF TGTGCCTCCCTAGCGGGCGCATACAATGAGCAGTTCTTC
few TRBJ2-1 TRBD2 17 TRBV11-2 CASSLIVLAGGNNEQFF TGTGCCAGCAGCTTAATTGTGCTAGCGGGGGGAAATAATGAGCAGTTCTTC
- TRBJ2-5 TRBD2 15 TRBV28 CASSPLAGGAETQYF TGTGCCAGCAGCCCATTAGCGGGAGGGGCGGAGACCCAGTACTTC
- TRBJ2-1 TRBD2 15 TRBV5-6 CASSLRLAGVIEQFF TGTGCCAGCAGCTTGAGACTAGCGGGAGTCATTGAGCAGTTCTTC
- TRBJ2-2 - 14 TRBV10-1 CASKARGDTGELFF TGCGCCAGCAAGGCGCGGGGAGACACCGGGGAGCTGTTTTTT
- TRBJ2-7 TRBD1 15 TRBV7-2 CASSWRGTATYEQYF TGTGCCAGCAGCTGGCGTGGGACAGCGACCTACGAGCAGTACTTC
- TRBJ2-2 - 16 TRBV5-1 CASSLGRPGSTGELFF TGCGCCAGCAGCTTAGGGCGCCCGGGGAGCACCGGGGAGCTGTTTTTT
once TRBJ2-4 - 12 TRBV6-1 CASSEQVSIQYF TGTGCCAGCAGTGAACAGGTTAGCATTCAGTACTTC
few TRBJ2-7 - 17 TRBV3-1/TRBV3-2 CASSQSPWERIAYEQYF TGTGCCAGCAGCCAGTCCCCCTGGGAGCGTATAGCCTACGAGCAGTACTTC
- TRBJ1-1 - 12 TRBV6-5 CASSAQGTEAFF TGTGCCAGCAGCGCACAGGGCACTGAAGCTTTCTTT
- TRBJ2-1 - 20 TRBV18 CASSPRRLLIIGLIGNEQFF TGTGCCAGCTCACCACGACGCCTATTAATTATTGGACTAATTGGCAATGAGCAGTTCTTC
- TRBJ2-5 TRBD1 16 TRBV7-9 CASSLQGQGYRETQYF TGTGCCAGCAGCCTACAGGGACAGGGGTATCGGGAGACCCAGTACTTC
- TRBJ1-2 TRBD1 15 TRBV6-4 CASSDSPGQHYGYTF TGTGCCAGCAGTGACTCACCGGGACAGCACTATGGCTACACCTTC
- TRBJ2-1 TRBD2 15 TRBV7-6 CASVPGTSGGNEQFF TGTGCCAGCGTTCCCGGGACTAGCGGCGGTAATGAGCAGTTCTTC
few TRBJ2-5 - 13 TRBV12-3/TRBV12-4 CASSLGLKETQYF TGTGCCAGCAGTTTGGGACTGAAAGAGACCCAGTACTTC
- TRBJ2-6 TRBD1 18 TRBV7-9 CASSSPRQGHSGANVLTF TGTGCCAGCAGCTCCCCGAGACAGGGACACTCTGGGGCCAACGTCCTGACTTTC
- TRBJ2-1 TRBD2 12 TRBV19 CASSRTSDEQFF TGTGCCAGTAGCCGGACTAGCGATGAGCAGTTCTTC
- TRBJ1-2 TRBD1 13 TRBV24-1 CATSQSGGYGYTF TGTGCCACCAGCCAGTCAGGGGGCTATGGCTACACCTTC
- TRBJ2-3 TRBD2 15 TRBV29-1 CSGLLAGGPVGTQYF TGCAGCGGGCTACTAGCGGGAGGGCCGGTGGGTACGCAGTATTTT
- TRBJ2-1 TRBD1 12 TRBV5-1 CASSPRGHEQFF TGCGCCAGCAGCCCCAGGGGGCATGAGCAGTTCTTC
- TRBJ2-1 TRBD2 14 TRBV28 CASSLAGVSNEQFF TGTGCCAGCAGTTTAGCGGGAGTTTCCAATGAGCAGTTCTTC
- TRBJ1-1 - 15 TRBV6-2/TRBV6-3 CASSSPGGENTEAFF TGTGCCAGCAGCTCTCCTGGGGGGGAGAACACTGAAGCTTTCTTT
- TRBJ2-6 TRBD1 17 TRBV10-1 CASPPGQGAPGANVLTF TGCGCCAGCCCCCCGGGACAGGGGGCGCCTGGGGCCAACGTCCTGACTTTC
- TRBJ2-5 TRBD2 14 TRBV6-5 CASSLAGGRETQYF TGTGCCAGCAGCCTAGCGGGAGGTCGAGAGACCCAGTACTTC
- TRBJ2-1 TRBD2 17 TRBV27 CASSRRLAGALYNEQFF TGTGCCAGCAGTAGAAGACTAGCGGGAGCGTTATACAATGAGCAGTTCTTC
once TRBJ2-7 TRBD2 15 TRBV6-2/TRBV6-3 CASSSPSGRRDEQYF TGTGCCAGCAGTTCACCCAGCGGGAGGCGGGACGAGCAGTACTTC
- TRBJ2-1 TRBD1 18 TRBV24-1 CATSDLRSGTGAVGEQFF TGTGCCACCAGTGATTTGAGGTCCGGGACAGGGGCCGTCGGTGAGCAGTTCTTC
- TRBJ2-5 TRBD2 17 TRBV9 CASSRGASGRAVETQYF TGTGCCAGCAGCCGCGGGGCTAGCGGGAGGGCCGTAGAGACCCAGTACTTC
- TRBJ1-2 - 14 TRBV5-8 CASSRDTIYYGYTF TGTGCCAGCAGCCGGGACACGATATACTATGGCTACACCTTC
- TRBJ2-2 TRBD2 16 TRBV6-1 CASSAPAGGLGGELFF TGTGCCAGCAGTGCCCCAGCGGGGGGTCTTGGCGGGGAGCTGTTTTTT
- TRBJ2-2 TRBD2 16 TRBV6-6 CASSYPAGRNTGELFF TGTGCCAGCAGTTATCCAGCGGGACGAAACACCGGGGAGCTGTTTTTT
- TRBJ2-1 TRBD2 17 TRBV7-9 CASGRLAGVRTYNEQFF TGTGCCAGCGGCCGACTAGCGGGGGTACGAACCTACAATGAGCAGTTCTTC
- TRBJ2-1 TRBD2 15 TRBV11-3 CASSLGGTRDNEQFF TGTGCCAGCAGCTTAGGGGGGACTAGAGACAATGAGCAGTTCTTC
- TRBJ2-4 TRBD1 17 TRBV28 CASSLWTTGGAKNIQYF TGTGCCAGCAGTTTATGGACGACAGGGGGAGCCAAAAACATTCAGTACTTC
- TRBJ1-4 - 14 TRBV28 CASSFRATNEKLFF TGTGCCAGCAGTTTTCGGGCAACTAATGAAAAACTGTTTTTT
- TRBJ1-5 - 14 TRBV5-8 CASSGGQAHQPQHF TGTGCCAGCAGCGGTGGACAAGCGCATCAGCCCCAGCATTTT
- TRBJ2-5 - 13 TRBV7-9 CASSRGGVETQYF TGTGCCAGCAGCCGAGGGGGGGTAGAGACCCAGTACTTC
few TRBJ2-2 TRBD1 13 TRBV28 CASWDRYTGELFF TGTGCCAGCTGGGACAGATACACCGGGGAGCTGTTTTTT
- TRBJ1-4 TRBD1 13 TRBV30 CACGQGADEKLFF TGTGCCTGCGGACAGGGGGCTGATGAAAAACTGTTTTTT
- TRBJ2-3 - 12 TRBV10-3 CAIRDSTDTQYF TGTGCCATCCGGGATAGCACAGATACGCAGTATTTT
- TRBJ1-4 - 12 TRBV6-1 CASSEVSEKLFF TGTGCCAGCAGTGAAGTCAGTGAAAAACTGTTTTTT
- TRBJ2-1 - 15 TRBV25-1 CASSVMGTGYNEQFF TGTGCCAGCAGTGTTATGGGGACTGGCTACAATGAGCAGTTCTTC
- TRBJ1-1 - 14 TRBV5-1 CASSTTVPNTEAFF TGCGCCAGCAGCACGACAGTGCCCAACACTGAAGCTTTCTTT
- TRBJ2-5 - 13 TRBV5-5 CASSLGLSETQYF TGTGCCAGCAGCTTAGGACTTTCGGAGACCCAGTACTTC
once TRBJ2-3 TRBD1 16 TRBV11-3 CASSFDFGTGSDTQYF TGTGCCAGCAGCTTTGATTTTGGGACAGGTTCAGATACGCAGTATTTT
- TRBJ2-7 - 16 TRBV9 CASSVGAQGNTYEQYF TGTGCCAGCAGCGTAGGGGCGCAGGGAAATACCTACGAGCAGTACTTC
- TRBJ2-5 - 14 TRBV4-1 CASSQSGLQETQYF TGCGCCAGCAGCCAATCTGGACTTCAAGAGACCCAGTACTTC
few TRBJ2-1 - 16 TRBV18 CASSPTGEGLGNEQFF TGTGCCAGCTCACCAACAGGGGAGGGACTAGGGAATGAGCAGTTCTTC